The source of this TCR beta chain is a study of T cell responses to AZD1222 COVID-19 vaccine. Study background: Second-dose intervals near 4 or 12 weeks were combined.

The method was immunoSEQ multiplex PCR; TCRdb's version includes in-frame clones alone and lacks a portion of them. The table records some 87,000 clones, 75% to 90% of them present only once. The germline CDR1 and CDR2 sequences are KGHSH and LQKENI. The CDR3 covers 13 residues. Trimming took 2 bases from V and 8 from J, leaving 12 bases between them. This receptor was obtained from an adult in good health. V gene TRBV18 combines with J gene TRBJ1-2; no firm D call. The starting material was peripheral blood, obtained on day 0 of AZD1222 vaccination. CDR3 DNA: TGTGCCAGCTCACCATCTCAGGATACCGGCTACACCTTC. Residues: CASSPSQDTGYTF. Drawing the rest from reference TRBV18 and TRBJ1-2, the complete variable domain is NAGVMQNPRHLVRRRGQEARLRCSPMKGHSHVYWYRQLPEEGLKFMVYLQKENIIDESGMPKERFSAEFPKEGPSILRIQQVVRGDSAAYFCASSPSQDTGYTFGSGTRLTVV.